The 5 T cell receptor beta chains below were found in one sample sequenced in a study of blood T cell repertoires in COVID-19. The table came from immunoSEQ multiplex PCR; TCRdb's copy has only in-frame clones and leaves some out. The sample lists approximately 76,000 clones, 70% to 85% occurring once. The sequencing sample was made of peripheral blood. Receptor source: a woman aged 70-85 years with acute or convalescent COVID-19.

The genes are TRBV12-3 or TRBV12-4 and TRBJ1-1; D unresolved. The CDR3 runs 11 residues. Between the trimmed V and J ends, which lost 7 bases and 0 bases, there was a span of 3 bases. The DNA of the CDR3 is TGTGCCAGCACCTTGAACACTGAAGCTTTCTTT. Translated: CASTLNTEAFF.

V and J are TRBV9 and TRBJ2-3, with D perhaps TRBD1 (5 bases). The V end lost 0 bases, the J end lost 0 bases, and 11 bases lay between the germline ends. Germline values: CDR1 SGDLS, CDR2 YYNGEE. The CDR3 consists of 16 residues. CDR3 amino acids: CASSVGGGSSTDTQYF. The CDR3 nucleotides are TGTGCCAGCAGCGTAGGGGGCGGTTCTAGCACAGATACGCAGTATTTT.

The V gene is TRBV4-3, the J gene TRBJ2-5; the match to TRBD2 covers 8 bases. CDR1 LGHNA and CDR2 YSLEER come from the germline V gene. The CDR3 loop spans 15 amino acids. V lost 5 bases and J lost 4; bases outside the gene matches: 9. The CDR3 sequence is CASSAQLAATETQYF. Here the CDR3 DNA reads TGCGCCAGCAGCGCCCAACTAGCGGCAACAGAGACCCAGTACTTC.

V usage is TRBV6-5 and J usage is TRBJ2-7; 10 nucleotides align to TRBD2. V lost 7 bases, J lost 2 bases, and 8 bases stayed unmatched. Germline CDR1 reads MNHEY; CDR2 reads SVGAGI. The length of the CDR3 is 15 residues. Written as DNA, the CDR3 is TGTGCCAGCATGCAGCGGGGGGGTGAGGCCTACGAGCAGTACTTC. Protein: CASMQRGGEAYEQYF.

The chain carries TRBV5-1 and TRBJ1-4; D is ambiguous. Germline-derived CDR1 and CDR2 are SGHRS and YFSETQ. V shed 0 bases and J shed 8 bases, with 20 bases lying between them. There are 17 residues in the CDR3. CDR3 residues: CASSLADPSPSREKLFF. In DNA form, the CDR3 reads TGCGCCAGCAGCTTGGCAGACCCTAGCCCCTCTAGGGAAAAACTGTTTTTT.